Shown below are 26 T cell receptor beta chains from a single sample sequenced in a study of shared clonotypes between healthy human individuals. CD45RO-negative cells were positively selected for CCR7, leaving out terminally differentiated effector memory CD45RA+ cells. Only in-frame clones appear in the TCRdb table, and some are missing; sequencing was by immunoSEQ multiplex PCR. The table records around 1.9 million clones, about 93% of them present only once. Sample: naive CD8+ T cells from PBMCs. Receptor source: a man younger than 30 in good health. Some clones in this sample may be carry-over from other donors' samples.

V is TRBV18 and J is TRBJ1-5, with D hard to call. The CDR3 covers 14 residues. Germline CDR1 KGHSH, CDR2 LQKENI. The ends were cut back, 8 bases at V and 0 bases at J, with 11 bases in the middle. CDR3 residues: CASQPGYSNQPQHF. The CDR3 region has the DNA TGTGCCAGCCAACCGGGATATAGCAATCAGCCCCAGCATTTT.

The V call is TRBV25-1, the J call TRBJ2-2; 10 nucleotides agree with TRBD2. V shed 2 bases and J 7 bases; nucleotides not matched to a gene: 4. The CDR3 extends over 15 amino acids. Germline V gene sequence: CDR1 MGHDK, CDR2 SYGVNS. The CDR3 DNA is TGTGCCAGCAGTGAACTAGCGGGAGTCCACGGGGAGCTGTTTTTT. Encoded protein: CASSELAGVHGELFF. Based on the CDR3 plus reference TRBV25-1 and TRBJ2-2, the full variable domain is EADIYQTPRYLVIGTGKKITLECSQTMGHDKMYWYQQDPGMELHLIHYSYGVNSTEKGDLSSESTVSRIRTEHFPLTLESARPSHTSQYLCASSELAGVHGELFFGEGSRLTVL.

This clone has only one observation. J is TRBJ2-5 and V is TRBV6-5; 10 bases agree with TRBD1. Unmatched junction bases numbered 7, after V lost 5 bases and J lost 4 bases. CDR1 and CDR2 (germline): MNHEY, SVGAGI. The length of the CDR3 is 15 residues. The CDR3 protein is CASSHRDRGSETQYF. In nucleotides, the CDR3 is TGTGCCAGCAGTCACCGGGACAGGGGTTCAGAGACCCAGTACTTC.

The V call is TRBV27, the J call TRBJ2-7; D uncertain. V shed 6 bases and J shed 4 bases, with 22 bases lying between them. The germline CDR1 and CDR2 sequences are MNHEY and SMNVEV (reference sequence). The CDR3 runs 16 residues. The CDR3: CASRIRPDHPSYEQYF. The CDR3, as DNA: TGTGCCAGCAGGATAAGACCCGACCATCCGTCGTACGAGCAGTACTTC.

This chain uses TRBV19 with TRBJ2-7; no reliable D call. Germline V lookup: CDR1 LNHDA, CDR2 SQIVND (reference sequence). CDR3 length: 12 amino acids. The ends were cut back, 7 bases at V and 1 base at J, with 8 bases in the middle. The CDR3 DNA follows: TGTGCCAGTATGTCCGAATCCTACGAGCAGTACTTC. Translated: CASMSESYEQYF.

This clone was found a few times. Other nucleotide sequences in the sample specify the same CDR3. The chain is built from TRBV19 and TRBJ1-1, with D possibly TRBD1 on 5 matching bases. The CDR3 is 13 residues long. Germline V gene lookup returns CDR1 LNHDA and CDR2 SQIVND (reference sequence). V lost 3 bases, J lost 1 base, and 6 bases lay in between. The CDR3 here is CASSMGGNTEAFF. The CDR3 DNA is TGTGCCAGTAGTATGGGGGGGAACACTGAAGCTTTCTTT.

The chain combines TRBV6-1 with TRBJ2-7; D ambiguous. V was clipped by 4 bases and J by 6 bases, with 13 bases between them. The germline V gene has CDR1 MNHNS and CDR2 SASEGT. The CDR3 extends over 13 amino acids. CDR3 DNA: TGTGCCAGCAGTGCCGGGTCCGGGTTCGAGCAGTACTTC. Translated: CASSAGSGFEQYF.

The chain combines TRBV11-3 with TRBJ2-1; D not resolved. Germline V gene data show CDR1 as SGHNT and CDR2 as YENEEA. The CDR3 is made up of 15 amino acids. The V end lost 0 bases, the J end lost 2 bases, and 8 bases lay between the germline ends. CDR3 DNA: TGTGCCAGCAGCTTAGATTTGGGTACCTACAATGAGCAGTTCTTC. Translating gives CASSLDLGTYNEQFF.

The chain recombines TRBV21-1 with TRBJ2-3; the table assigns TRBD2, which was not confirmed against the DNA. TRBV21-1 is described as a pseudogene. The CDR3 covers 17 residues. The CDR3 DNA follows: TGTGCCAGCAGCCCCCGGGGTACCCAACTGAGCACAGATACGCAGTATTTT. Residues: CASSPRGTQLSTDTQYF.

DNA of the CDR3: TGCGCCAGCAGTGCAGGGGAAAGGTCTCCTGGGGCCAACGTCCTGACTTTC. Translated, it gives CASSAGERSPGANVLTF. The V gene is TRBV10-1, the J gene TRBJ2-6, with TRBD1 as a possible D gene (6 bases). V was shortened by 4 bases and J by 2 bases, with 15 bases between the two germline ends. The CDR3 loop spans 17 amino acids. Germline V gene data show CDR1 as WNHNN and CDR2 as SYGVQD (reference sequence).

The J gene is TRBJ2-2, the V gene TRBV27, with 7 bases aligning to TRBD1. This CDR3 contains 16 residues. The germline V gene has CDR1 MNHEY and CDR2 SMNVEV (reference sequence). V shed 5 bases, J shed 2 bases, and the junction held 8 bases outside the gene matches. The CDR3 is CASSGWGQLNTGELFF. CDR3 nucleotide sequence: TGTGCCAGCAGTGGCTGGGGACAGCTAAACACCGGGGAGCTGTTTTTT.

The chain joins TRBV5-5 to TRBJ2-1, with no clear D. The germline V and J ends were trimmed by 1 base and 5 bases, with 4 bases remaining between them. This CDR3 comprises 12 residues. Germline-derived CDR1 and CDR2 are SGHKS and YYEKEE (reference sequence). The CDR3 nucleotides are TGTGCCAGCAGCTTGTCCGACAATGAGCAGTTCTTC. Translation: CASSLSDNEQFF.

The chain uses TRBV9 and TRBJ2-2; no reliable D call. CDR1 and CDR2 (germline): SGDLS, YYNGEE. Trimming took 0 bases from V and 6 from J, leaving 15 bases between them. The CDR3 runs to 16 residues. Here the CDR3 DNA reads TGTGCCAGCAGCGTAGGGTACCGAGATCTAGCCGGGGAGCTGTTTTTT. Translated: CASSVGYRDLAGELFF.

The J gene is TRBJ2-1, the V gene TRBV4-1; TRBD2 is a possible D gene (5 bases). Trimming pared 4 bases from V and 0 bases from J, leaving 16 bases between. The CDR3 consists of 17 residues. The germline gives CDR1 MGHRA, CDR2 YSYEKL. The CDR3 protein is CASSPRAGRDSYNEQFF. In DNA, the CDR3 is TGCGCCAGCAGCCCCCGGGCCGGCCGGGACTCCTACAATGAGCAGTTCTTC.

The chain uses TRBV4-2 and TRBJ2-6; D call uncertain. The CDR3 spans 15 residues. Germline V gene sequence: CDR1 LGHNA, CDR2 YNFKEQ. Trimming removed 2 bases at V and 0 bases at J, with 5 bases between. CDR3 sequence (DNA): TGTGCCAGCAGCCAAAGTGGCTCTGGGGCCAACGTCCTGACTTTC. Translated, it gives CASSQSGSGANVLTF.

The chain couples TRBV29-1 to TRBJ1-1; D remains ambiguous. The V gene lost 6 bases and the J gene lost 4 bases, with 15 bases spanning the gap. There are 13 residues in the CDR3. Germline V gene data show CDR1 as SQVTM and CDR2 as ANQGSEA. CDR3 sequence: CSVGPRTFTEAFF. CDR3 in DNA: TGCAGCGTCGGACCCAGAACCTTCACTGAAGCTTTCTTT. Full variable domain (outside the CDR3, taken from reference TRBV29-1 and TRBJ1-1): SAVISQKPSRDICQRGTSLTIQCQVDSQVTMMFWYRQQPGQSLTLIATANQGSEATYESGFVIDKFPISRPNLTFSTLTVSNMSPEDSSIYLCSVGPRTFTEAFFGQGTRLTVV.

The chain combines TRBV27 with TRBJ1-2; D is uncertain. The length of the CDR3 is 15 residues. CDR1 MNHEY and CDR2 SMNVEV come from the germline V gene (reference sequence). The V gene lost 5 bases and the J gene lost 6 bases, with 19 bases spanning the gap. CDR3 DNA: TGTGCCAGCAGTCTGCAGACGGGTGTTATCAATGGCTACACCTTC. This encodes CASSLQTGVINGYTF.

This sequence joins TRBV4-1 and TRBJ2-3, with D maybe TRBD2 (6 bases). V was cut by 1 base and J by 4 bases, with 18 bases left in between. Germline lookup yields CDR1 MGHRA and CDR2 YSYEKL. The CDR3 spans 17 residues. As DNA, the CDR3 is TGCGCCAGCAGCCAAGGGGCGGGACGCCGCCCCCCAGATACGCAGTATTTT. Protein product: CASSQGAGRRPPDTQYF.

The chain employs TRBV2 and TRBJ2-7; no definite D call. Germline loops: CDR1 SNHLY, CDR2 FYNNEI. V was trimmed by 5 bases and J by 6 bases, leaving 8 bases between them. The CDR3 has 11 residues. CDR3: CASSLPPEQYF. The CDR3 DNA reads as TGTGCCAGCAGTCTACCCCCCGAGCAGTACTTC. Based on the CDR3 plus reference TRBV2 and TRBJ2-7, the full variable domain is EPEVTQTPSHQVTQMGQEVILRCVPISNHLYFYWYRQILGQKVEFLVSFYNNEISEKSEIFDDQFSVERPDGSNFTLKIRSTKLEDSAMYFCASSLPPEQYFGPGTRLTVT.

This chain joins TRBV7-9 and TRBJ2-7, with D perhaps matching TRBD2 (8 bases). The CDR3 sequence is 15 residues long. V was cut by 8 bases and J by 3 bases, with 20 bases left in between. CDR1 and CDR2 (germline): SEHNR, FQNEAQ (reference sequence). As DNA, the CDR3 is TGTGCCAGCGCCACACAGGGGACTAGGGGCTACGAGCAGTACTTC. It codes for CASATQGTRGYEQYF. Full variable domain (outside the CDR3, taken from reference TRBV7-9 and TRBJ2-7): DTGVSQNPRHKITKRGQNVTFRCDPISEHNRLYWYRQTLGQGPEFLTYFQNEAQLEKSRLLSDRFSAERPKGSFSTLEIQRTEQGDSAMYLCASATQGTRGYEQYFGPGTRLTVT.

The V call is TRBV18, the J call TRBJ2-3, with D hard to call. Germline-derived CDR1 and CDR2 are KGHSH and LQKENI. This CDR3 is 14 amino acids long. V shed 3 bases and J shed 0 bases, with 7 bases lying between them. This chain's CDR3 is CASSPVASTDTQYF. For the CDR3, the DNA is TGTGCCAGCTCACCGGTGGCTAGCACAGATACGCAGTATTTT.

V and J are TRBV6-5 and TRBJ2-3; D call uncertain. V lost 2 bases and J 0 bases, leaving 9 bases between the germline ends. The CDR3 has 15 residues. CDR1 and CDR2 (germline): MNHEY, SVGAGI. CDR3 in amino acids: CASSYGAVSTDTQYF. The DNA for the CDR3 is TGTGCCAGCAGTTACGGCGCGGTAAGCACAGATACGCAGTATTTT.

This chain connects TRBV2 to TRBJ1-1; D possibly corresponds to TRBD1 (6 bases). CDR1 and CDR2 (germline): SNHLY, FYNNEI. V was shortened by 10 bases and J by 1 base, with 13 bases between the two germline ends. There are 13 residues in the CDR3. The CDR3 DNA is TGTGCCACTTCGGACAGAAGGAACACTGAAGCTTTCTTT. Translating it yields CATSDRRNTEAFF. Filled out from reference TRBV2 and TRBJ1-1, the complete variable domain reads EPEVTQTPSHQVTQMGQEVILRCVPISNHLYFYWYRQILGQKVEFLVSFYNNEISEKSEIFDDQFSVERPDGSNFTLKIRSTKLEDSAMYFCATSDRRNTEAFFGQGTRLTVV.

The V and J genes are TRBV19 and TRBJ2-3; 8 bases line up with TRBD1. CDR1 and CDR2 from the germline V gene are LNHDA and SQIVND (reference sequence). The CDR3 consists of 13 residues. V shed 6 bases, J shed 6 bases, and the junction held 5 bases outside the gene matches. The CDR3 protein is CASRDRERDTQYF. The DNA of the CDR3 is TGTGCCAGTAGGGACAGGGAGAGGGATACGCAGTATTTT.

This chain uses TRBV2 with TRBJ2-7; 12 bases are a match to TRBD2. Looked up from germline, CDR1 is SNHLY and CDR2 is FYNNEI. The V segment lost 7 bases and the J segment 4 bases; nucleotides outside the gene matches: 17. The CDR3 consists of 18 residues. This chain's CDR3 is CASIPYTSGRILIYEQYF. CDR3 nucleotide sequence: TGTGCCAGCATCCCGTATACTAGCGGGAGGATACTGATTTACGAGCAGTACTTC.

The rearrangement links TRBV27 to TRBJ2-7, with TRBD1 matching over 9 bases. V dropped 5 bases and J dropped 3; count of bases not matched to a gene: 2. The CDR3 runs to 13 residues. CDR1 MNHEY and CDR2 SMNVEV come from the germline V gene (reference sequence). CDR3 region: CASSKTGGYEQYF. The CDR3 DNA follows: TGTGCCAGCAGTAAGACAGGGGGCTACGAGCAGTACTTC.